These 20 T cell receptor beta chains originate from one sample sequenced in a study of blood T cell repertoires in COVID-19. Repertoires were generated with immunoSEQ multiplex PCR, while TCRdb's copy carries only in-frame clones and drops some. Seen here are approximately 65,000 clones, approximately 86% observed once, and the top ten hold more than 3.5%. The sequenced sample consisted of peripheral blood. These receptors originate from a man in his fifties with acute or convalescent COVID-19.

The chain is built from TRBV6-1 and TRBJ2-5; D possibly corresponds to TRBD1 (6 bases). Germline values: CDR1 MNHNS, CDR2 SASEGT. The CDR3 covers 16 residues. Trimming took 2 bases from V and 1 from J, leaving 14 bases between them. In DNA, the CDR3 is TGTGCCAGCAGTGAATGGGGGCCAGGGGTCCAAGAGACCCAGTACTTC. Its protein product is CASSEWGPGVQETQYF.

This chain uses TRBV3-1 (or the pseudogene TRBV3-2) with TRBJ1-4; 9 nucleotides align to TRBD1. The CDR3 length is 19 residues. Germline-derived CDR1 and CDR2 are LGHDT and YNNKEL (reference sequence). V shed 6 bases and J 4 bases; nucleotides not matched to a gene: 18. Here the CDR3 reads CASSSVTGGKKWVNEKLFF. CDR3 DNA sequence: TGTGCCAGCAGTTCTGTGACAGGGGGAAAAAAATGGGTTAATGAAAAACTGTTTTTT.

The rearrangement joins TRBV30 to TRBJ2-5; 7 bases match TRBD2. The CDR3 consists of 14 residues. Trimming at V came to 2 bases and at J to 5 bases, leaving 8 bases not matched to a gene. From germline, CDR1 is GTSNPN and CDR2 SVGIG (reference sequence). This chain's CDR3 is CAWSPIAGIETQYF. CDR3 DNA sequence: TGTGCCTGGAGTCCGATAGCGGGTATCGAGACCCAGTACTTC.

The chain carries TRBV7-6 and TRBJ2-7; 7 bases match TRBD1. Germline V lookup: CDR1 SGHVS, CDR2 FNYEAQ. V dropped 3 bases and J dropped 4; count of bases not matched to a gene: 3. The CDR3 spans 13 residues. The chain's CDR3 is CASSFTGEYEQYF. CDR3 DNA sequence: TGTGCCAGCAGCTTTACAGGGGAATACGAGCAGTACTTC.

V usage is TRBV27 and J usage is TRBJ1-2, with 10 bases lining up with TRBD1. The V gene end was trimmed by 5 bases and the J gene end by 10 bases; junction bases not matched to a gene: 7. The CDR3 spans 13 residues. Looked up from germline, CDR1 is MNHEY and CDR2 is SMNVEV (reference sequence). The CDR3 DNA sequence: TGTGCCAGCAGTCTAAGGGGGACAGGGGACTACACCTTC. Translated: CASSLRGTGDYTF.

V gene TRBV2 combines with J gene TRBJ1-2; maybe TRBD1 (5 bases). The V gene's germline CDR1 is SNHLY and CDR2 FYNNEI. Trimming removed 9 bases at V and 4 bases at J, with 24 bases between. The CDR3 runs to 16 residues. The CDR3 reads CASSVGPGETGYGYTF. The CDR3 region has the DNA TGTGCCAGTTCGGTAGGACCGGGGGAAACAGGCTATGGCTACACCTTC.

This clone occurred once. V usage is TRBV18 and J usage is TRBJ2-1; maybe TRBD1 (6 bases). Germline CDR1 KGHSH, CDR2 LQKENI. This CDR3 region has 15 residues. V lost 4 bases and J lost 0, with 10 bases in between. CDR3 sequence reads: CASSRTASSYNEQFF. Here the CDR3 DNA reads TGTGCCAGCTCACGGACAGCGAGCTCCTACAATGAGCAGTTCTTC. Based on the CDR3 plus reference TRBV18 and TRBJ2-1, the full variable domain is NAGVMQNPRHLVRRRGQEARLRCSPMKGHSHVYWYRQLPEEGLKFMVYLQKENIIDESGMPKERFSAEFPKEGPSILRIQQVVRGDSAAYFCASSRTASSYNEQFFGPGTRLTVL.

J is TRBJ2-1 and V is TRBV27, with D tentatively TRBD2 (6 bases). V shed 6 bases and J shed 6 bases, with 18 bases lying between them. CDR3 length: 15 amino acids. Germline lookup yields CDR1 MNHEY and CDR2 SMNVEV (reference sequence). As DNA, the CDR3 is TGTGCCAGCAGAAAGGGACGGGAGATGGGCAATGAGCAGTTCTTC. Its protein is CASRKGREMGNEQFF.

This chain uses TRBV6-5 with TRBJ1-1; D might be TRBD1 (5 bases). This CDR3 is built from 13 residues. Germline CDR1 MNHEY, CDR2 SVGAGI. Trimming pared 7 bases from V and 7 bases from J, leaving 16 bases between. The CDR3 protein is CASTAVDRNEAFF. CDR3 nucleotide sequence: TGTGCCAGCACCGCAGTAGACAGAAATGAAGCTTTCTTT.

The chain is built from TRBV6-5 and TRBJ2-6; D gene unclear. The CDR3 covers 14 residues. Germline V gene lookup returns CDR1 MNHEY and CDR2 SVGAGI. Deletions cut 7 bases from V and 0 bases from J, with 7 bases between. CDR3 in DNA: TGTGCCAGCAATCGTCGCTCTGGGGCCAACGTCCTGACTTTC. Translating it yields CASNRRSGANVLTF.

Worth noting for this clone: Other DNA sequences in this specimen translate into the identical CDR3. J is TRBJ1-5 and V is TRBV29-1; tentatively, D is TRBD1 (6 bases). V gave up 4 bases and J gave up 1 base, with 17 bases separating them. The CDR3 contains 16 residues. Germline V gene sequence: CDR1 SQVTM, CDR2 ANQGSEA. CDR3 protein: CSVGLGAGGSNQPQHF. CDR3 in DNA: TGCAGCGTTGGATTGGGGGCGGGGGGGAGCAATCAGCCCCAGCATTTT.

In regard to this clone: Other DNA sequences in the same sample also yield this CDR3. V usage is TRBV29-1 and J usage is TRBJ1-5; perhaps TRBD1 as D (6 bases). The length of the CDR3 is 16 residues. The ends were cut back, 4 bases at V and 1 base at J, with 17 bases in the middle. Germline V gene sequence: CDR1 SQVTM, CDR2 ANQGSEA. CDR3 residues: CSVGLGAGGSNQPQHF. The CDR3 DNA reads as TGCAGCGTTGGATTGGGGGCGGGGGGCAGCAATCAGCCCCAGCATTTT.

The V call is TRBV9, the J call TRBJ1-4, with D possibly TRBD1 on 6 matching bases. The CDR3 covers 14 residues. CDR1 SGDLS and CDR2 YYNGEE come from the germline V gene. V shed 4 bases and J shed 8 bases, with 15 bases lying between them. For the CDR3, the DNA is TGTGCCAGCAGCCCTTCCGGGGGGCGAGAAAAACTGTTTTTT. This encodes CASSPSGGREKLFF.

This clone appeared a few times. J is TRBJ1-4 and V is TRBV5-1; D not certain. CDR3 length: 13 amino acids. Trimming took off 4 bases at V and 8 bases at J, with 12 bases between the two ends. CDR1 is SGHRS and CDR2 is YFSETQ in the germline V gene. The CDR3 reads CASSGGSKEKLFF. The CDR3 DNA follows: TGCGCCAGCAGCGGCGGGAGCAAAGAAAAACTGTTTTTT.

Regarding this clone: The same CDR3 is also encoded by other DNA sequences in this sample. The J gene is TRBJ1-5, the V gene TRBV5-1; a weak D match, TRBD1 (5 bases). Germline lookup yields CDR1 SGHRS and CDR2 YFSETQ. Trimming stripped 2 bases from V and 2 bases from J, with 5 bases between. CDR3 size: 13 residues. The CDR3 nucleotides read TGCGCCAGCAGCTTCAGGGGCAATCAGCCCCAGCATTTT. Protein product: CASSFRGNQPQHF. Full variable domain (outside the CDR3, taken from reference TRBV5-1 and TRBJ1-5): KAGVTQTPRYLIKTRGQQVTLSCSPISGHRSVSWYQQTPGQGLQFLFEYFSETQRNKGNFPGRFSGRQFSNSRSEMNVSTLELGDSALYLCASSFRGNQPQHFGDGTRLSIL.

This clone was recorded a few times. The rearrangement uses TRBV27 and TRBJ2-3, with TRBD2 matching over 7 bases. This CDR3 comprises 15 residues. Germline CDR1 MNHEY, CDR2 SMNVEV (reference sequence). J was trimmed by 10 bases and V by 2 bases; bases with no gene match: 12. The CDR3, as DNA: TGTGCCAGCAGTTTAGGGGCGGGAGCCCTTACGGCGCAGTATTTT. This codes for CASSLGAGALTAQYF.

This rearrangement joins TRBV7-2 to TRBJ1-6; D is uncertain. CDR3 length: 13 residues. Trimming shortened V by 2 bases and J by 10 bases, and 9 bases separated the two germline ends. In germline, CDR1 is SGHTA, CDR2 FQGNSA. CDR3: CASSLQVPSPLHF. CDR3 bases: TGTGCCAGCAGCTTACAGGTCCCATCACCCCTCCACTTT.

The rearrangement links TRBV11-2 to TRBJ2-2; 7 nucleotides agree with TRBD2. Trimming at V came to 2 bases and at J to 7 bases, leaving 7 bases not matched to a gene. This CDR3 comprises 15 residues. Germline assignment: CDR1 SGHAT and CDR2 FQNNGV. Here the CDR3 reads CASSLMNSGGGELFF. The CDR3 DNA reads TGTGCCAGCAGCTTAATGAATTCGGGGGGCGGGGAGCTGTTTTTT.

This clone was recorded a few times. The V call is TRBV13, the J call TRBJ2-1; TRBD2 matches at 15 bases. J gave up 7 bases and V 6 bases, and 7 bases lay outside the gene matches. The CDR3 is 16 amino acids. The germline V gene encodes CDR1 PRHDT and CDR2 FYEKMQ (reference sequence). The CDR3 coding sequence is TGTGCCAGCAGGTCCCCGGGACTAGCGGGGGGAAATGAGCAGTTCTTC. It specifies CASRSPGLAGGNEQFF.

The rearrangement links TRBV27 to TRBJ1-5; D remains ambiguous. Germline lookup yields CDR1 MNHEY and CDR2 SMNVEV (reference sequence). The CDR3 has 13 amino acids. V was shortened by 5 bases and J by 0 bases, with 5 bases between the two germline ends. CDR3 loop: CASSNISNQPQHF. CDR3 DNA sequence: TGTGCCAGCAGTAACATTAGCAATCAGCCCCAGCATTTT.